This entry features one T cell receptor beta chain sequence. PCR involved 60 Vbeta and 13 Jbeta primers. TCRdb's table, derived via immunoSEQ multiplex PCR, lists solely in-frame clones and lacks some. The table shows some 270,000 clones, with 80% to 95% occurring only once. This CDR3 region has 13 residues. From germline, CDR1 is MNHNY and CDR2 SVGAGI (reference sequence). V was pared by 5 bases and J by 4 bases, with 11 bases between. The sample originates from a study of cytomegalovirus exposure and HLA in healthy donors. The source is a girl aged 2-15 years in good health and CMV-seronegative. This chain joins TRBV6-6 and TRBJ1-1; a weak D match, TRBD1 (6 bases). Sample: PBMCs. CDR3 region: CASSQQGFTEAFF. The CDR3 nucleotides read TGTGCCAGCAGTCAACAGGGATTCACTGAAGCTTTCTTT.